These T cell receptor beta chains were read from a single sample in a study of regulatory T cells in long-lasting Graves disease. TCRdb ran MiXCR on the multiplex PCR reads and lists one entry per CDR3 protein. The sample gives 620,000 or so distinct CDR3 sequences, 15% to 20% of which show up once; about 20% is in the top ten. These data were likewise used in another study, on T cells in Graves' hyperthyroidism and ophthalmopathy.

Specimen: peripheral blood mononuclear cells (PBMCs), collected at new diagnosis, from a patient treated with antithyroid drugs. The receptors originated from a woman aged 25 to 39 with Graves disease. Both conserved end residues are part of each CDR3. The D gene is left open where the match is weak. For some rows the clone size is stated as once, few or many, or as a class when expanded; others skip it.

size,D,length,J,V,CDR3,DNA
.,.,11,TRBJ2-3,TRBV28,CASSPSVTQYF,TGTGCCAGCAGCCCTTCGGTTACGCAGTATTTT
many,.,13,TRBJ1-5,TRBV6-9,CASSYRGDQPQHF,TGTGCCAGCAGTTACAGGGGAGATCAGCCCCAGCATTTT
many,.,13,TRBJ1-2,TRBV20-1,CSARGGLSYGYTF,TGCAGTGCTAGAGGGGGGCTGTCCTATGGCTACACCTTC
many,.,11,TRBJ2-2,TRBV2,CATNQAGELFF,TGTGCCACGAATCAGGCCGGGGAGCTGTTTTTT
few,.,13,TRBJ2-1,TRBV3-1,CASSRYVGPRKFF,TGTGCCAGCAGCCGATATGTGGGACCCCGTAAGTTCTTC
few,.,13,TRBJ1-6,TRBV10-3,CAISVGLNSPLHF,TGTGCCATCAGTGTTGGGTTGAATTCACCCCTCCACTTT
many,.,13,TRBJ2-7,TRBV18,CASSPSGTYEQYF,TGTGCCAGCTCACCATCGGGGACCTACGAGCAGTACTTC
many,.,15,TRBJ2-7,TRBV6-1,CASRQATDRNYEQYF,TGTGCCAGCAGACAAGCGACAGACAGGAACTACGAGCAGTACTTC
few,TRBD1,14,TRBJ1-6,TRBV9,CASSVETGARPLHF,TGTGCCAGCAGCGTAGAAACAGGGGCAAGACCCCTCCACTTT
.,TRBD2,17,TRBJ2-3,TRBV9,CASSVDGSGGITDTQYF,TGTGCCAGCAGCGTAGATGGTAGCGGGGGAATCACAGATACGCAGTATTTT
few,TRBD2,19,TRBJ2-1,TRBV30,CAWSVPRGTSGRVNNEQFF,TGTGCCTGGAGTGTACCTCGGGGGACTAGCGGGAGAGTTAACAATGAGCAGTTCTTC
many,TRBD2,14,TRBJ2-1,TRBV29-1,CSVPRGSSYNEQFF,TGCAGCGTACCGCGCGGGAGCTCCTACAATGAGCAGTTCTTC
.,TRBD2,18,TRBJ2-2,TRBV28,CASSLKTSGRVGGGELFF,TGTGCCAGCAGTTTGAAGACTAGCGGGAGGGTTGGAGGCGGGGAGCTGTTTTTT
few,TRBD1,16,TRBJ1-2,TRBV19,CASSIGGQGSYYGYTF,TGTGCCAGTAGTATTGGAGGACAGGGCTCCTACTATGGCTACACCTTC
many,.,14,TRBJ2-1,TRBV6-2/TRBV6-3,CASRIGRKNNEQFF,TGTGCCAGCAGGATCGGACGGAAAAACAATGAGCAGTTCTTC
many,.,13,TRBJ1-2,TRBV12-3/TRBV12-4,CASSRDGYYGYTF,TGTGCCAGCAGCAGGGACGGGTACTATGGCTACACCTTC
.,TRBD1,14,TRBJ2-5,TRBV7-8,CASSLGTVQETQCF,TGTGCCAGCAGCCTCGGGACAGTCCAAGAGACCCAGTGCTTC
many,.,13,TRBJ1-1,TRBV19,CASNSHRGTEAFF,TGTGCCAGTAACAGCCACCGGGGCACTGAAGCTTTCTTT
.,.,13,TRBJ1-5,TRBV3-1,CASSQGTQGAQHF,TGTGCCAGCAGCCAAGGGACTCAGGGAGCCCAGCATTTT
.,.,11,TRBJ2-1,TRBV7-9,CASSPGEKQFF,TGTGCCAGCAGCCCCGGGGAAAAGCAGTTCTTC
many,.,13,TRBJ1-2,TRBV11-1,CASSSRALTAFTF,TGTGCCAGCAGCTCTCGGGCCCTCACGGCGTTCACCTTC
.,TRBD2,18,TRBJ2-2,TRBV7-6,CASSPYSGRAIGSGELFF,TGTGCCAGCAGCCCATATAGCGGGAGGGCCATCGGTTCCGGGGAGCTGTTTTTT
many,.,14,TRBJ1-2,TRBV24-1,CATSDPSQGSGYTF,TGTGCCACCAGTGATCCCTCCCAGGGGTCCGGCTACACCTTC
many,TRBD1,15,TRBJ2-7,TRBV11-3,CASSSGQVGRYEQYF,TGTGCCAGCAGCTCTGGACAGGTGGGGCGCTACGAGCAGTACTTC
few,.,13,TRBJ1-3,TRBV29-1,CSAPGKEGNTIYF,TGCAGCGCACCGGGGAAGGAAGGAAACACCATATATTTT
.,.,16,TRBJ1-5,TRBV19,CASSIGRGGRDQPQHF,TGTGCCAGTAGTATAGGGCGGGGGGGGCGCGATCAGCCCCAGCATTTT
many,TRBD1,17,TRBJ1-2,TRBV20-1,CSARSETGSSPNYGYTF,TGCAGTGCTAGATCGGAGACAGGGTCGTCCCCTAACTATGGCTACACCTTC
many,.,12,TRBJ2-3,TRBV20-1,CSAERTADTQYF,TGCAGTGCTGAGCGGACGGCAGATACGCAGTATTTT
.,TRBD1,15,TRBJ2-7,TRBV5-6,CASSQQGAPIYEQYF,TGTGCCAGCAGCCAACAGGGGGCACCCATCTACGAGCAGTACTTC
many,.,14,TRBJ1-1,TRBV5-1,CASSFGGSGTEAFF,TGCGCCAGCAGCTTCGGCGGGTCGGGCACTGAAGCTTTCTTT
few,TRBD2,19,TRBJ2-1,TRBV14,CASSQGGVSQGRAYNEQFF,TGTGCCAGCAGCCAAGGAGGGGTCTCACAAGGGAGGGCCTACAATGAGCAGTTCTTC
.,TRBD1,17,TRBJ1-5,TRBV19,CATRGTGGLGKDQPQHF,TGTGCCACCAGGGGTACAGGGGGCTTGGGAAAGGATCAGCCCCAGCATTTT
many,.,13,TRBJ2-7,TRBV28,CASSLMGSYEQYF,TGTGCCAGCAGTTTGATGGGCTCCTACGAGCAGTACTTC
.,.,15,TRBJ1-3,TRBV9,CASSLDGLSGNTIYF,TGTGCCAGCAGCCTGGACGGACTCTCTGGAAACACCATATATTTT
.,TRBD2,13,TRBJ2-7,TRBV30,CAWASGGLREQYF,TGTGCCTGGGCCAGCGGGGGCCTTCGCGAGCAGTACTTC
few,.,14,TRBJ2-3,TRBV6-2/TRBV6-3,CASSYRSAGDTQYF,TGTGCCAGCAGTTACAGGTCAGCAGGGGATACGCAGTATTTT
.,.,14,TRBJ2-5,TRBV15,CATSRGGRSETQYF,TGTGCCACCAGCAGAGGGGGGCGTTCAGAGACCCAGTACTTC
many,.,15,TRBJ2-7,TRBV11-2,CASSFGFDRTYEQYF,TGTGCCAGCAGCTTCGGATTTGACAGGACCTACGAGCAGTACTTC